This T cell receptor beta chain was identified in a study of shared clonotypes between healthy human individuals (dated by TCRdb to between 2020 and 2021). In terms of the full investigation: The cohort comprised two women and a few men aged 18 to 49 years. To increase sequencing depth and limit assay-specific biases, different laboratories used diverse techniques to prepare libraries and sequence TCR repertoires. For each donor, three plates each were used for CD4 naive and CD4 memory, two plates were used for CD8 naive, and one plate was used for CD8 memory. The study deeply sequenced blood TCR repertoires of about five healthy adults to estimate repertoire size and the extent of clonotype sharing between individuals. Each donor's leukapheresis produced roughly between about 0.8 and 8.9 billion PBMCs.

V drops 3 bases and J drops 2 bases, leaving 11 bases in between. Sequences GTSNPN (CDR1) and SVGIG (CDR2) are obtained from the germline V gene (reference sequence). The CDR3 numbers 13 residues from cysteine through phenylalanine. Of the read, only the CDR3 DNA is kept; its 39 bases are in frame from base 1. As concerns this clone: Its antigen is unknown. No base quality information exists; no much larger clone differs at one position.

Using the deep immunoSEQ assay, multiplex PCR amplified TCR CDR3 regions from genomic DNA. For each cell subset, the extracted genomic DNA was distributed evenly across all wells of several immunoSEQ 96-well plates, and each plate served as one replicate. Each replicate PCR for sorted subsets received approximately 220 ng genomic DNA, equal to about 30,000 T cell genomes. Purified libraries were quantified with a Qubit 3.0 fluorometer, sized on a Bioanalyzer 2100, and re-quantified with the KAPA Library Quantification kit. Every immunoSEQ 96-well plate was sequenced on a separate single-read 150-cycle Illumina NextSeq 550 flow cell. Per the authors' processing: Because only junctional sequences without quality scores were contained in the immunoSEQ output, filtering matching that applied to full-length reads could not be performed. Sequences were annotated with PyIR, a Python wrapper for IgBLAST v1.9, and V/J genes and CDR3 were assigned using IMGT germline references. Reads with weak V/J assignments (E-value above 1e-6), missing CDR3, stop codons, out-of-frame junctions, or ambiguous translated residues were removed. V3J clonotypes were defined as sequences sharing an identical inferred V gene, J gene, and CDR3 amino acid sequence. To compute the percentage overlap between repertoires, the number of shared unique clonotypes was divided by the size of the smaller repertoire. RTK rarefaction, the Chao1 estimator, and Recon v2.1 estimates of unobserved clonotypes were used to assess repertoire richness. Generation probabilities for all TCRbeta clonotypes obtained by the gDNA method from a handful of donors were computed using OLGA. The immuneACCESS repertoire file appears here via TCRdb, limited to in-frame rearrangements. These files lack a portion of the clones; in checked studies, under half of the deficit traces to unresolved V genes, and the cause of the others is not known. The V and J calls and clone size are taken from that table; D and trimming were inferred from the DNA. In all, the sample holds approximately 700,000 clones, and around four fifths of those were seen once. Clones ranked in the top ten supply around 2% of the sample.

Donors were healthy HIV-negative adults with no recently reported acute infections or vaccinations. Only Caucasian adults living in Nashville, Tennessee, USA were represented among the donors. Magnetic negative selection was used to enrich CD4+ T cells, after which naive cells were positively selected on CD45RA and the negative fraction became the memory subset. Blood was obtained by leukapheresis, after which PBMCs were separated by Ficoll-Histopaque density gradient centrifugation and cryopreserved in liquid nitrogen vapor phase. Purity and quantity of every magnetically sorted T cell population were checked by analytical flow cytometry. Each sorted fraction had its genomic DNA isolated and then quantified by UV absorbance on a Nanodrop 2000c. General study outcomes and caveats: Pairwise subsampling indicated that sequencing depth was expected to affect the degree of clonotype sharing among donors. Naive subsets generally had larger estimated clonotype richness than memory subsets. Compared with non-shared clonotypes, clonotypes shared by all four sorted-subset donors had higher generation probabilities. Sharing across a few donors was observed for about 5% of naive CD4, 3.5% of naive CD8, 2.3% of memory CD4, and about 0.4% of memory CD8 clonotypes. Incomplete sequencing was indicated by rarefaction of sorted-subset datasets, despite the large sequencing depth. Sampling was limited to blood, and TCR repertoires in tissue likely differ from TCR repertoires in blood. Because the study included only a small number of donors, the genetic and exposure-history diversity represented was limited.

The sequenced sample was memory CD4+ T cells sorted from blood. Sample cell subset or site, as interpreted from the label and publication: CD45RA-negative fraction. The sequence derives from a young woman in good health. Here the chain combines TRBV30 and TRBJ2-7; the D element could tentatively be TRBD1 or TRBD2, as 5 bases agree for each. The CDR3 here reads CAWRGGTTYEQYF. The nucleotides read TGTGCCTGGAGAGGTGGGACCACCTACGAGCAGTACTTC.